These 28 T cell receptor beta chains share one sample of origin, sequenced in a study of blood T cell repertoires in COVID-19. The assay was immunoSEQ multiplex PCR, and TCRdb's table has in-frame clones only and misses some. Of some 200,000 clones in the sample, about four fifths were seen once. Input material: peripheral blood. The origin of the receptors is an older woman with acute or convalescent COVID-19.

The gene calls are TRBV2 and TRBJ2-3; a weak D match, TRBD1 (6 bases). Germline CDR1 reads SNHLY; CDR2 reads FYNNEI. The CDR3 has 16 residues. The V and J ends lost 4 bases and 1 base respectively, with 15 bases between them. In nucleotides, the CDR3 is TGTGCCAGCAGTGCTACCCAGGGGATTGGCACAGATACGCAGTATTTT. Translated: CASSATQGIGTDTQYF.

The genes are TRBV2 and TRBJ1-2; weak D call: TRBD1 (6 bases). Deletions cut 3 bases from V and 3 bases from J, with 14 bases between. Per germline, CDR1 SNHLY and CDR2 FYNNEI. The CDR3 contains 15 residues. In nucleotides, the CDR3 is TGTGCCAGCAGTGACAGGACAGTCTCAGACTATGGCTACACCTTC. Translation gives CASSDRTVSDYGYTF.

The V and J genes are TRBV7-6 and TRBJ1-1; TRBD1 matches 7 bases. CDR3 length equals 12 residues. The J segment lost 7 bases and the V segment lost 5 bases, leaving 4 bases of the junction unmatched. From germline, CDR1 is SGHVS and CDR2 FNYEAQ. CDR3 in amino acids: CASSPWTGEAFF. The DNA of the CDR3 is TGTGCCAGCAGCCCATGGACAGGTGAAGCTTTCTTT.

This clone showed up just a few times. The chain carries TRBV3-1 (or the pseudogene TRBV3-2) and TRBJ1-3; 8 bases match TRBD1. Germline CDR1 LGHDT, CDR2 YNNKEL (reference sequence). Trimming took 4 bases from V and 7 from J; bases not matched to a gene: 9. CDR3 size: 15 residues. The CDR3 bases are TGTGCCAGCAGCCTCGGGACAGGTCCTTACAACACCATATATTTT. Translating gives CASSLGTGPYNTIYF.

The chain recombines TRBV20-1 with TRBJ1-1; weak D call: TRBD1 (6 bases). The CDR3 extends over 12 amino acids. The V and J ends lost 3 bases and 7 bases respectively, with 12 bases between them. The germline gives CDR1 DFQATT, CDR2 SNEGSKA (reference sequence). CDR3 residues: CSASGGRDEAFF. CDR3 nucleotide sequence: TGCAGTGCTAGTGGGGGGCGTGATGAAGCTTTCTTT.

The rearrangement uses TRBV7-2 and TRBJ2-3, with a tentative D call TRBD2 (5 bases). Per germline, CDR1 SGHTA and CDR2 FQGNSA. Trimming cost V 1 base and J 4 bases, with 12 bases left between them. The CDR3 runs to 15 residues. The CDR3: CASSLGGQAADTQYF. DNA of the CDR3: TGTGCCAGCAGCTTAGGAGGGCAGGCCGCAGATACGCAGTATTTT.

The chain employs TRBV30 and TRBJ1-2; no firm D call. The CDR3 covers 15 residues. Germline CDR1 is GTSNPN and CDR2 is SVGIG (reference sequence). V lost 0 bases and J lost 4, with 15 bases in between. The CDR3 sequence is CAWSVEAEVLYGYTF. The CDR3 bases are TGTGCCTGGAGTGTAGAGGCAGAAGTTCTCTATGGCTACACCTTC.

The chain has TRBV5-1 and TRBJ2-3; TRBD2 is a possible D gene (6 bases). In germline, CDR1 is SGHRS, CDR2 YFSETQ. This CDR3 is 13 amino acids long. The V and J ends lost 4 bases and 4 bases respectively, with 10 bases between them. This chain's CDR3 is CASSKEGSDTQYF. CDR3 DNA: TGCGCCAGCAGCAAGGAGGGATCAGATACGCAGTATTTT.

The chain is built from TRBV11-2 and TRBJ1-1; a possible D gene is TRBD1 (5 bases). The CDR3 sequence is 15 residues long. The V end was cut by 1 base, the J end by 5 bases, with 14 bases between. Germline V lookup: CDR1 SGHAT, CDR2 FQNNGV. CDR3 sequence reads: CASSLVGTGVTEAFF. The DNA of the CDR3 is TGTGCCAGCAGCTTAGTGGGCACGGGGGTTACTGAAGCTTTCTTT.

The CDR3 nucleotides are TGTGCCAGCAGCCCACAGGGGCCCTCTGGAAACACCATATATTTT. As protein: CASSPQGPSGNTIYF. This chain uses TRBV7-2 with TRBJ1-3; TRBD1 aligns across 7 bases. V shed 5 bases and J 0 bases; nucleotides not matched to a gene: 4. Germline CDR1 SGHTA, CDR2 FQGNSA. There are 15 residues in the CDR3.

The CDR3 DNA reads TGTGCCAGCAGCTTGGGTTCAGGGAAAGGCGAGACCCAGTACTTC. This gives the protein CASSLGSGKGETQYF. V usage is TRBV5-5 and J usage is TRBJ2-5; D is possibly TRBD1 (5 bases). The CDR3 consists of 15 residues. Germline V gene data show CDR1 as SGHKS and CDR2 as YYEKEE (reference sequence). Trimming removed 0 bases from V and 5 bases from J, with 14 bases in between.

The rearrangement uses TRBV27 and TRBJ2-7, with 10 bases fitting TRBD1. The V gene end was trimmed by 5 bases and the J gene end by 4 bases; junction bases not matched to a gene: 8. This CDR3 has 15 residues. The germline V gene has CDR1 MNHEY and CDR2 SMNVEV (reference sequence). CDR3 protein: CASSPRMGQGYEQYF. In DNA form, the CDR3 reads TGTGCCAGCAGTCCAAGGATGGGACAGGGGTACGAGCAGTACTTC.

In DNA form, the CDR3 reads TGTGCCAGCAGCTGGGGTCGATGGCGGGGGAGACAAGAGACCCAGTACTTC. Its translation is CASSWGRWRGRQETQYF. The genes are TRBV7-2 and TRBJ2-5; TRBD2 matches 7 bases. Germline trimming cut 4 bases from V and 2 bases from J; bases unmatched to any gene: 13. Per the germline V gene, CDR1 is SGHTA and CDR2 is FQGNSA. This CDR3 spans 17 amino acids.

V is TRBV29-1 and J is TRBJ1-2, with a possible D match to TRBD1 (5 bases). CDR1 is SQVTM, CDR2 ANQGSEA, per germline. The CDR3 is made up of 13 amino acids. Trimming removed 3 bases from V and 1 base from J, with 9 bases in between. The CDR3 here is CSVDLQGNYGYTF. The DNA of the CDR3 is TGCAGCGTTGATTTGCAGGGTAACTATGGCTACACCTTC.

The chain links TRBV7-2 to TRBJ1-2; possibly TRBD1 for D (5 bases). CDR1 is SGHTA and CDR2 is FQGNSA in the germline V gene. The CDR3 has 12 residues. V was clipped by 1 base and J by 8 bases, with 8 bases between them. This CDR3 is CASSLGRGGYTF. The CDR3 DNA follows: TGTGCCAGCAGCTTAGGAAGGGGCGGCTACACCTTC.

V gene TRBV15 combines with J gene TRBJ1-4, with TRBD1 as a possible D gene (6 bases). Germline V lookup: CDR1 LNHNV, CDR2 YYDKDF (reference sequence). Deletions cut 0 bases from V and 4 bases from J, with 12 bases between. CDR3 length equals 16 residues. Here the CDR3 reads CATSRDKGVINEKLFF. DNA of the CDR3: TGTGCCACCAGCAGAGATAAGGGGGTCATTAATGAAAAACTGTTTTTT.

The V gene is TRBV6-6, the J gene TRBJ2-6, with D perhaps TRBD1 (5 bases). The CDR3 is 15 amino acids. V lost 2 bases and J lost 2, with 7 bases in between. The germline CDR1 and CDR2 sequences are MNHNY and SVGAGI (reference sequence). CDR3 sequence: CASSYKGAGANVLTF. DNA of the CDR3: TGTGCCAGCAGTTACAAAGGGGCTGGGGCCAACGTCCTGACTTTC.

The CDR3 is CASSYGSGFPYEQYF. CDR3 in DNA: TGTGCCAGCAGTTACGGTTCAGGGTTCCCCTACGAGCAGTACTTC. This rearrangement joins TRBV6-5 to TRBJ2-7; TRBD1 might be the D (5 bases). Germline V lookup: CDR1 MNHEY, CDR2 SVGAGI. The CDR3 is made up of 15 amino acids. Trimming stripped 2 bases from V and 2 bases from J, with 13 bases between.

This chain links TRBV5-1 with TRBJ1-4; TRBD1 agrees at 11 bases. This CDR3 spans 15 amino acids. Germline assignment: CDR1 SGHRS and CDR2 YFSETQ. V lost 4 bases to trimming and J lost 8 bases; unmatched junction nucleotides: 7. CDR3 coding DNA: TGCGCCAGCAGCCAGGGACAGGGGGATTACGAAAAACTGTTTTTT. Its protein is CASSQGQGDYEKLFF.

The rearrangement uses TRBV5-6 and TRBJ1-2, with a possible D match to TRBD1 (6 bases). The CDR3 length is 16 residues. Germline CDR1 and CDR2: SGHDT and YYEEEE. V lost 0 bases, J lost 4 bases, and 16 bases lay in between. As DNA, the CDR3 is TGTGCCAGCAGCTTGGTCCAGGGGACCTATTCCTATGGCTACACCTTC. Protein product: CASSLVQGTYSYGYTF. The entire variable domain, with the rest obtained from reference TRBV5-6 and TRBJ1-2, is as follows: DAGVTQSPTHLIKTRGQQVTLRCSPKSGHDTVSWYQQALGQGPQFIFQYYEEEERQRGNFPDRFSGHQFPNYSSELNVNALLLGDSALYLCASSLVQGTYSYGYTFGSGTRLTVV.

The chain uses TRBV28 and TRBJ1-5, with D perhaps TRBD1 (6 bases). CDR1 and CDR2 from the germline V gene are MDHEN and SYDVKM. This CDR3 comprises 16 residues. V lost 3 bases and J 2 bases, leaving 14 bases between the germline ends. For the CDR3, the DNA is TGTGCCAGCAGTTTTCACCGCGGGGGCGGCAATCAGCCCCAGCATTTT. It codes for CASSFHRGGGNQPQHF.

The chain links TRBV6-5 to TRBJ1-1; a weak D match, TRBD1 (5 bases). The V end lost 8 bases, the J end lost 5 bases, and 12 bases lay between the germline ends. CDR3 length: 12 residues. Per the germline V gene, CDR1 is MNHEY and CDR2 is SVGAGI. The CDR3 region is CASARELTEAFF. In DNA, the CDR3 is TGTGCCAGCGCCAGGGAATTAACTGAAGCTTTCTTT.

The V call is TRBV30, the J call TRBJ2-3, with D perhaps TRBD1 (6 bases). Trimming took 3 bases from V and 7 from J, leaving 11 bases between them. The CDR3 covers 12 residues. Germline CDR1 GTSNPN, CDR2 SVGIG (reference sequence). The CDR3 here is CAWRDSLNTQYF. In DNA, the CDR3 is TGTGCCTGGAGGGACAGTCTCAATACGCAGTATTTT.

The genes are TRBV5-4 and TRBJ1-4; unclear D gene. Trimming took 4 bases from V and 0 from J, leaving 7 bases between them. This CDR3 comprises 14 residues. Germline V gene sequence: CDR1 SGHNT, CDR2 YYREEE (reference sequence). The CDR3 region has the DNA TGTGCCAGCAGCCTCGGTTCAACTAATGAAAAACTGTTTTTT. Amino acids: CASSLGSTNEKLFF.

Remarks on this clone: Distinct nucleotide sequences in the sample also encode this CDR3. The V gene is TRBV9, the J gene TRBJ1-1; D ambiguous. Germline V CDR1 and CDR2: SGDLS, YYNGEE. CDR3 length equals 13 residues. Trimming pared 0 bases from V and 8 bases from J, leaving 11 bases between. This chain's CDR3 is CASSVVSGSEAFF. The CDR3 region has the DNA TGTGCCAGCAGCGTAGTTAGCGGCAGCGAAGCTTTCTTT.

This chain uses TRBV30 with TRBJ1-3; 7 nucleotides match TRBD1. Unmatched junction bases numbered 11, after V lost 5 bases and J lost 1 base. Germline lookup yields CDR1 GTSNPN and CDR2 SVGIG (reference sequence). This CDR3 has 16 amino acids. CDR3 sequence (DNA): TGTGCCTGGCGTCTAGGGGGCTTTGGATCTGGAAACACCATATATTTT. Its protein product is CAWRLGGFGSGNTIYF.

The V and J genes are TRBV7-2 and TRBJ2-2, with TRBD1 identical over 7 bases. With 1 base clipped from V and 0 bases from J, the junction kept 2 bases outside the gene matches. The CDR3 has 16 amino acids. Germline V gene data show CDR1 as SGHTA and CDR2 as FQGNSA. The CDR3 region has the DNA TGTGCCAGCAGCTTAGTCGGGACAGCGAACACCGGGGAGCTGTTTTTT. Residues: CASSLVGTANTGELFF.

The rearrangement uses TRBV5-6 and TRBJ1-2; TRBD1 might be the D (6 bases). Trimming shortened V by 2 bases and J by 0 bases, and 11 bases separated the two germline ends. There are 15 residues in the CDR3. Germline V CDR1 and CDR2: SGHDT, YYEEEE. The CDR3 loop reads CASSFGQSSNYGYTF. The CDR3, as DNA: TGTGCCAGCAGCTTTGGACAGTCATCTAACTATGGCTACACCTTC. Drawing the rest from reference TRBV5-6 and TRBJ1-2, the complete variable domain is DAGVTQSPTHLIKTRGQQVTLRCSPKSGHDTVSWYQQALGQGPQFIFQYYEEEERQRGNFPDRFSGHQFPNYSSELNVNALLLGDSALYLCASSFGQSSNYGYTFGSGTRLTVV.